Below, 5 T cell receptor beta chains from the same sample are listed, as sequenced in a study of T cells in Graves' hyperthyroidism and ophthalmopathy. Template material for amplifying TCR beta CDR3 regions consisted of RNA transcripts. The TCR CDR3 first-round RT-PCR relied on the HTBI primer set. A single record per CDR3 protein comes from TCRdb applying MiXCR to the multiplex PCR reads. Seen here are approximately 400,000 distinct CDR3 sequences, approximately 13% observed once, and the top ten hold 20% to 25%. Sequenced: blood. Receptor source: a man in his thirties or forties with Graves' hyperthyroidism that later progressed to Graves' ophthalmopathy.

The chain is built from TRBV2 and TRBJ1-6; D is undetermined. In germline, CDR1 is SNHLY, CDR2 FYNNEI. The CDR3 contains 13 residues. Deletions cut 3 bases from V and 5 bases from J, with 5 bases between. CDR3 DNA: TGTGCCAGCAGTGAGGCCGATAATTCACCCCTCCACTTT. This gives the protein CASSEADNSPLHF.

This clonotype was seen a few times. This rearrangement joins TRBV5-5 to TRBJ1-2; D possibly corresponds to TRBD1 (5 bases). The CDR3 runs to 15 residues. V lost 3 bases, J lost 1 base, and 13 bases lay in between. Germline assignment: CDR1 SGHKS and CDR2 YYEKEE (reference sequence). In nucleotides, the CDR3 is TGTGCCAGCAGCTCCCTACAGGAGCATAACTATGGCTACACCTTC. Protein sequence: CASSSLQEHNYGYTF.

The chain joins TRBV6-1 to TRBJ1-3; a possible D gene is TRBD1 (5 bases). CDR1 and CDR2 (germline): MNHNS, SASEGT. Trimming shortened V by 0 bases and J by 4 bases, and 13 bases separated the two germline ends. This CDR3 is built from 16 residues. Here the CDR3 reads CASSEALGGAGNTIYF. As DNA, the CDR3 is TGTGCCAGCAGTGAAGCGCTCGGAGGGGCGGGAAACACCATATATTTT.

Ten or more counts support this clonotype. The rearrangement links TRBV6-2 or TRBV6-3 to TRBJ1-6; no firm D call. Germline loops: CDR1 MNHEY, CDR2 SVGEGT. With 2 bases removed from V and 5 bases from J, the gap between germline ends came to 13 bases. The CDR3 runs to 16 residues. DNA for the CDR3: TGTGCCAGCAGTTACCCTCGCCGACGGGATAATTCACCCCTCCACTTT. As protein: CASSYPRRRDNSPLHF.

V and J are TRBV4-2 and TRBJ1-1, with D unresolved. CDR1 is LGHNA, CDR2 YNFKEQ, per germline. This CDR3 region has 15 residues. The ends were cut back, 4 bases at V and 0 bases at J, with 12 bases in the middle. The CDR3 DNA follows: TGTGCCAGCAGCCCATACGCAACGGTGAACACTGAAGCTTTCTTT. It encodes CASSPYATVNTEAFF.